The next 20 T cell receptor beta chains were all read from a single sample in a study of T-cell reconstitution after alpha-beta-depleted transplantation in children. Molecular barcoding with unique molecular identifiers was used for the TCRbeta library. TCRdb independently ran MiXCR on the PCR reads; one entry per CDR3 protein. The sample has hundreds of thousands of distinct CDR3 sequences, roughly a tenth seen once. Here the sequenced sample was PBMCs, taken before TCRalphabeta/CD19-depleted stem cell transplant. These receptors originate from a child aged 2 to 10 with inherited bone marrow failure, due to receive a stem cell transplant.

This clonotype occurred many times. The J gene is TRBJ2-7, the V gene TRBV12-3 or TRBV12-4; 11 bases align to TRBD2. V trimming: 5 bases; J trimming: 5 bases; junction bases outside the gene matches: 5. The CDR3 is 14 residues long. The CDR3: CASSKLAGAHEQYF. The CDR3 bases are TGTGCCAGCAGTAAACTAGCGGGAGCCCACGAGCAGTACTTC.

This clonotype occurred many times. The rearrangement uses TRBV27 and TRBJ2-1; the match to TRBD1 covers 10 bases. Germline V gene sequence: CDR1 MNHEY, CDR2 SMNVEV (reference sequence). The CDR3 length is 16 residues. Trimming removed 3 bases from V and 8 bases from J; junction bases left unmatched: 10. The DNA for the CDR3 is TGTGCCAGCAGTTTGCGCGGGACAGGGGCATTGCATGAGCAGTTCTTC. Translated: CASSLRGTGALHEQFF.

This clonotype was seen repeatedly, ten times or more. The chain carries TRBV29-1 and TRBJ2-7; 7 nucleotides align to TRBD1. V dropped 4 bases and J dropped 5; count of bases not matched to a gene: 14. The CDR3 sequence is 15 residues long. The germline V gene encodes CDR1 SQVTM and CDR2 ANQGSEA. CDR3 nucleotide sequence: TGCAGCGTTGGGGGCCCCGGACAGGCCGGGCACGAGCAGTACTTC. Amino acid sequence: CSVGGPGQAGHEQYF.

In its sample, this clonotype was seen many times. The chain joins TRBV4-2 to TRBJ2-1, with 7 nucleotides matching TRBD2. Germline-derived CDR1 and CDR2 are LGHNA and YNFKEQ. V was pared by 0 bases and J by 2 bases, with 4 bases of the junction left unmatched. The length of the CDR3 is 16 residues. CDR3 region: CASSQEPAGPYNEQFF. The CDR3 bases are TGTGCCAGCAGCCAAGAACCAGCGGGGCCCTACAATGAGCAGTTCTTC.

This clonotype came up many times. A junction boundary mismatches the germline segment, possibly from a read error. The CDR3 nucleotides are TGTGCCATCAGTTTTTCCGGGACAGGGGCCAATGAGCAGTTCTTC. Encoded protein: CAISFSGTGANEQFF. V is TRBV27 and J is TRBJ2-1, with TRBD1 matching 10 bases. Germline CDR1 MNHEY, CDR2 SMNVEV (reference sequence). The CDR3 sequence is 15 residues long.

This clonotype has at least ten counts. This chain uses TRBV12-3 or TRBV12-4 with TRBJ2-5, with D possibly TRBD1 on 6 matching bases. This CDR3 is built from 15 residues. Between the trimmed V and J ends, which lost 1 base and 3 bases, there was a span of 12 bases. This CDR3 reads CASSLGTDMEETQYF. CDR3 nucleotide sequence: TGTGCCAGCAGTTTAGGGACAGACATGGAAGAGACCCAGTACTTC.

The V and J genes are TRBV4-3 and TRBJ2-1, with no clear D. Germline CDR1 LGHNA, CDR2 YSLEER. There are 17 residues in the CDR3. V lost 1 base and J 0 bases, leaving 13 bases between the germline ends. The CDR3 DNA is TGCGCCAGCAGCCAAGCTTTAGTCCCGAGCTCCTACAATGAGCAGTTCTTC. It translates to CASSQALVPSSYNEQFF.

This clonotype appeared many times. J is TRBJ2-2 and V is TRBV29-1; 7 positions agree with TRBD1. CDR1 is SQVTM, CDR2 ANQGSEA, per germline. Trimming cost V 0 bases and J 10 bases; bases outside gene matches: 11. The CDR3 runs 15 residues. The CDR3 spells CSVEEMGRGYAELFF. The CDR3 DNA is TGCAGCGTTGAAGAGATGGGCAGGGGGTATGCGGAGCTGTTTTTT.

The chain has TRBV7-9 and TRBJ2-7; 8 nucleotides match TRBD1. The CDR3 contains 15 residues. Germline CDR1 SEHNR, CDR2 FQNEAQ (reference sequence). V trimming: 4 bases; J trimming: 2 bases; junction bases outside the gene matches: 7. This chain's CDR3 is CASSSPGGLPYEQYF. CDR3 nucleotide sequence: TGTGCCAGCAGCTCACCAGGGGGCCTTCCCTACGAGCAGTACTTC.

This clonotype was found many times. CDR3 region: CASSLDGFGEKLFF. The CDR3 region has the DNA TGTGCCAGCAGTTTAGACGGGTTTGGTGAAAAACTGTTTTTT. The chain combines TRBV27 with TRBJ1-4; D not certain. V lost 2 bases, J lost 7 bases, and 11 bases lay in between. CDR3 length: 14 residues. CDR1 and CDR2 (germline): MNHEY, SMNVEV (reference sequence).

This clonotype was observed many times. The rearrangement uses TRBV9 and TRBJ2-5; 7 nucleotides align to TRBD2. The CDR3 spans 15 residues. Germline trimming cut 2 bases from V and 1 base from J; bases unmatched to any gene: 5. The germline V gene encodes CDR1 SGDLS and CDR2 YYNGEE. CDR3 coding DNA: TGTGCCAGCAGCGTTGGGCTAGCGGCCCAAGAGACCCAGTACTTC. Encoded protein: CASSVGLAAQETQYF.

This clonotype appeared a few times. The chain carries TRBV20-1 and TRBJ2-5; 9 nucleotides line up with TRBD1. Germline CDR1 reads DFQATT; CDR2 reads SNEGSKA (reference sequence). The CDR3 spans 14 residues. V dropped 5 bases and J dropped 5; count of bases not matched to a gene: 9. CDR3 in DNA: TGCAGTGCTCAACCCCTTGACAGGGGGGAGACCCAGTACTTC. Its protein product is CSAQPLDRGETQYF.

This clonotype was seen ten or more times. J is TRBJ1-1 and V is TRBV15; D call uncertain. The CDR3 totals 14 residues. Germline V gene lookup returns CDR1 LNHNV and CDR2 YYDKDF (reference sequence). The V gene lost 0 bases and the J gene lost 1 base, with 6 bases spanning the gap. The CDR3 nucleotides are TGTGCCACCAGCAGAGACAGCGAGAACACTGAAGCTTTCTTT. It codes for CATSRDSENTEAFF.

This chain connects TRBV1 to TRBJ2-7; TRBD2 was called by the table and not checked on the DNA. TRBV1 is a pseudogene segment. The CDR3 covers 19 residues. CDR3 protein: CTSSQFGTSGRAVRYEQYF. The CDR3 coding sequence is TGCACCAGCAGCCAATTTGGGACTAGCGGGAGGGCCGTCAGATACGAGCAGTACTTC.

The sample holds many counts of this clonotype. Here the CDR3 reads CASSPGLAVQETQYF. The CDR3 DNA is TGTGCCAGCAGTCCCGGACTAGCGGTTCAAGAGACCCAGTACTTC. The gene calls are TRBV12-3 or TRBV12-4 and TRBJ2-5; 10 bases are a match to TRBD2. CDR3 length: 15 residues. The junction had 5 bases not matched to a gene; V was cut back by 5 bases and J by 2 bases.

This clonotype came up many times. The V gene is TRBV18, the J gene TRBJ1-1; D is possibly TRBD1 (5 bases). CDR3 size: 14 residues. V was cut by 3 bases and J by 14 bases, with 22 bases left in between. Per germline, CDR1 KGHSH and CDR2 LQKENI. Written as DNA, the CDR3 is TGTGCCAGCTCACCCCCTGGGACCGGAAAGAAGGTATTCTTT. It translates to CASSPPGTGKKVFF.

Ten or more counts support this clonotype. This chain uses TRBV6-6 with TRBJ1-1; the D gene is possibly TRBD1 (6 bases). CDR1 is MNHNY and CDR2 is SVGAGI in the germline V gene (reference sequence). CDR3 size: 13 residues. V dropped 2 bases and J dropped 7 bases, with 11 bases sitting between them. CDR3 sequence: CASSYPGQSEAFF. The CDR3 DNA is TGTGCCAGCAGTTACCCGGGACAAAGTGAAGCTTTCTTT.

In this sample, this clonotype turned up many times. This chain connects TRBV10-2 to TRBJ2-7, with 8 bases lining up with TRBD2. From germline, CDR1 is WSHSY and CDR2 SAAADI. V lost 6 bases and J lost 2; bases outside the gene matches: 6. The CDR3 spans 14 residues. CDR3: CASRVAGSAYEQYF. In DNA, the CDR3 is TGCGCCAGCAGAGTAGCGGGGAGCGCCTACGAGCAGTACTTC.

The chain combines TRBV19 with TRBJ2-3, with 7 bases aligning to TRBD1. J was trimmed by 4 bases and V by 10 bases; bases with no gene match: 11. The V gene's germline CDR1 is LNHDA and CDR2 SQIVND (reference sequence). This CDR3 is built from 14 residues. The CDR3, as DNA: TGTGCCACCGCCGACAGGGCCGGCCCAGATACGCAGTATTTT. This gives the protein CATADRAGPDTQYF.

The chain joins TRBV6-5 to TRBJ2-1; maybe TRBD2 (5 bases). The CDR3 covers 16 residues. Germline assignment: CDR1 MNHEY and CDR2 SVGAGI. The germline V and J ends were trimmed by 4 bases and 7 bases, with 20 bases remaining between them. Written as DNA, the CDR3 is TGTGCCAGCAGTTTACCACGGGGAACATCGAAGAATGAGCAGTTCTTC. Its protein product is CASSLPRGTSKNEQFF.